This paragraph reports one T cell receptor (beta chain). The V gene's germline CDR1 is SNHLY and CDR2 FYNNEI. The germline V and J ends were trimmed by 0 bases and 0 bases, with 20 bases remaining between them. This CDR3 spans 19 amino acids. Every patient's tumor was robustly positive for Merkel cell polyomavirus Large T antigen on immunohistochemistry. This record belongs to a study of tumor-infiltrating T cells and Merkel cell polyomavirus. Overall study findings and caveats: MCC-specific survival was better with more unique KLL-specific clonotypes in tumors.

Method: immunoSEQ multiplex PCR; TCRdb's copy keeps in-frame clones and lacks some. The sample lists about a thousand clones; around nine tenths were seen once. This clonotype was sampled from a man in his fifties or sixties with Merkel cell carcinoma. The sequenced sample was Merkel cell polyomavirus peptide tetramer+ CD8+ T cells sorted from blood. The J gene is TRBJ1-1, the V gene TRBV2; D gene uncertain. The CDR3 loop reads CASSEALLAWREMNTEAFF. For the CDR3, the DNA is TGTGCCAGCAGTGAAGCGCTCCTCGCTTGGCGGGAGATGAACACTGAAGCTTTCTTT.